These 16 T cell receptor beta chains originate from one sample sequenced in a study of T cell responses to AZD1222 COVID-19 vaccine. TCRdb's table, derived via immunoSEQ multiplex PCR, lists solely in-frame clones and lacks some. The profile shows some 50,000 clones, more than 60% of them singletons. The source material was peripheral blood, sampled on day 0 of MenACWY control vaccination. These receptors were obtained from an adult in good health.

This chain joins TRBV6-5 and TRBJ2-1; D perhaps matches TRBD1 (5 bases). Trimming shortened V by 7 bases and J by 4 bases, and 11 bases separated the two germline ends. Germline assignment: CDR1 MNHEY and CDR2 SVGAGI. This CDR3 has 13 amino acids. The CDR3 DNA follows: TGTGCCAGCACCCCAGGGCCATACAATGAGCAGTTCTTC. It yields the protein CASTPGPYNEQFF.

This sequence joins TRBV2 and TRBJ1-5; TRBD1 agrees at 7 bases. Germline loops: CDR1 SNHLY, CDR2 FYNNEI. With 6 bases clipped from V and 4 bases from J, the junction kept 9 bases outside the gene matches. This CDR3 spans 15 amino acids. Here the CDR3 DNA reads TGTGCCAGCAGAGAGCAGGGGGTATCAAATCAGCCCCAGCATTTT. Its protein is CASREQGVSNQPQHF. The full variable domain, rest sourced from reference TRBV2 and TRBJ1-5, is EPEVTQTPSHQVTQMGQEVILRCVPISNHLYFYWYRQILGQKVEFLVSFYNNEISEKSEIFDDQFSVERPDGSNFTLKIRSTKLEDSAMYFCASREQGVSNQPQHFGDGTRLSIL.

The chain carries TRBV5-4 and TRBJ2-7; 11 nucleotides align to TRBD2. Germline CDR1 and CDR2: SGHNT and YYREEE (reference sequence). The V gene end was trimmed by 2 bases and the J gene end by 0 bases; junction bases not matched to a gene: 7. This CDR3 comprises 17 residues. CDR3 protein: CASSFLAGGSSSYEQYF. The CDR3 nucleotides read TGTGCCAGCAGCTTCCTAGCGGGAGGATCCAGCTCCTACGAGCAGTACTTC.

V gene TRBV10-1 combines with J gene TRBJ2-3; no reliable D call. The V gene's germline CDR1 is WNHNN and CDR2 SYGVQD (reference sequence). With 2 bases removed from V and 3 bases from J, the gap between germline ends came to 18 bases. The CDR3 sequence is 17 residues long. The CDR3 is CASSERTGPLSTDTQYF. For the CDR3, the DNA is TGCGCCAGCAGTGAGCGGACGGGCCCTCTTAGTACAGATACGCAGTATTTT.

The chain joins TRBV6-5 to TRBJ2-5; a possible D gene is TRBD2 (5 bases). Germline V gives CDR1 MNHEY, CDR2 SVGAGI. Trimming removed 6 bases at V and 0 bases at J, with 11 bases between. The CDR3 runs 14 residues. The CDR3 loop is CASRKGGNQETQYF. CDR3 nucleotides: TGTGCCAGCAGGAAAGGAGGAAACCAAGAGACCCAGTACTTC.

The chain is built from TRBV4-1 and TRBJ2-3; D not resolved. The germline gives CDR1 MGHRA, CDR2 YSYEKL. Between the trimmed V and J ends, which lost 5 bases and 2 bases, there was a span of 11 bases. The CDR3 is made up of 14 amino acids. In DNA, the CDR3 is TGCGCCAGCAGCGCCTCATCTACCACAGATACGCAGTATTTT. This codes for CASSASSTTDTQYF.

V usage is TRBV6-6 and J usage is TRBJ2-3, with TRBD2 identical over 11 bases. The CDR3 contains 14 residues. The V gene end was trimmed by 5 bases and the J gene end by 4 bases; junction bases not matched to a gene: 2. CDR1 and CDR2 from the germline V gene are MNHNY and SVGAGI (reference sequence). In nucleotides, the CDR3 is TGTGCCAGCAGTGCGACTAGCGGGGCAGATACGCAGTATTTT. Amino acids: CASSATSGADTQYF.

This clone was picked up one time. The V and J genes are TRBV6-5 and TRBJ1-2; a possible D gene is TRBD1 (5 bases). The CDR3 extends over 12 amino acids. CDR1 is MNHEY, CDR2 SVGAGI, per germline. The V end was cut by 7 bases, the J end by 8 bases, with 14 bases between. This CDR3 reads CASMVSRGGYTF. The CDR3 region has the DNA TGTGCCAGCATGGTTAGTAGGGGAGGCTACACCTTC.

The chain recombines TRBV12-5 with TRBJ2-3; 8 bases align to TRBD2. Losses at the gene ends were 0 bases for V and 5 bases for J; bases not matched to a gene: 4. The germline CDR1 and CDR2 sequences are LGHNT and FRNRAP. This CDR3 is built from 15 residues. CDR3 residues: CASGLVPGGKDTQYF. The DNA for the CDR3 is TGTGCTAGTGGTTTGGTACCGGGGGGGAAAGATACGCAGTATTTT. Looking up the rest from reference TRBV12-5 and TRBJ2-3 gives the full variable domain: DARVTQTPRHKVTEMGQEVTMRCQPILGHNTVFWYRQTMMQGLELLAYFRNRAPLDDSGMPKDRFSAEMPDATLATLKIQPSEPRDSAVYFCASGLVPGGKDTQYFGPGTRLTVL.

The chain employs TRBV28 and TRBJ2-7; D gene ambiguous. The CDR3 length is 12 residues. Germline V gives CDR1 MDHEN, CDR2 SYDVKM. V lost 1 base, J lost 2 bases, and 3 bases lay in between. The CDR3 DNA follows: TGTGCCAGCAGTTTATTGGCCTACGAGCAGTACTTC. This encodes CASSLLAYEQYF.

This rearrangement joins TRBV6-5 to TRBJ1-2; a possible D gene is TRBD1 (6 bases). The germline V gene has CDR1 MNHEY and CDR2 SVGAGI. This CDR3 region has 14 residues. The V and J ends lost 6 bases and 2 bases respectively, with 13 bases between them. In nucleotides, the CDR3 is TGTGCCAGCAGAACAAGGACAGTCAACTATGGCTACACCTTC. Residues: CASRTRTVNYGYTF.

The chain uses TRBV6-5 and TRBJ1-4; D possibly corresponds to TRBD1 (5 bases). The ends were cut back, 7 bases at V and 6 bases at J, with 18 bases in the middle. The germline V gene has CDR1 MNHEY and CDR2 SVGAGI. The CDR3 covers 15 residues. This CDR3 reads CASNVGGALDEKLFF. For the CDR3, the DNA is TGTGCCAGCAATGTTGGAGGGGCGTTGGATGAAAAACTGTTTTTT.

The chain has TRBV5-1 and TRBJ2-2; 8 bases fit TRBD2. Germline assignment: CDR1 SGHRS and CDR2 YFSETQ. The CDR3 length is 14 residues. J was trimmed by 9 bases and V by 3 bases; bases with no gene match: 7. The CDR3 bases are TGCGCCAGCAGCTCCGGGAGGGACCGTAGGGAGCTGTTTTTT. This encodes CASSSGRDRRELFF.

The V call is TRBV19, the J call TRBJ2-2; D may be TRBD1 (7 bases). Per the germline V gene, CDR1 is LNHDA and CDR2 is SQIVND (reference sequence). This CDR3 spans 21 amino acids. V dropped 3 bases and J dropped 4 bases, with 30 bases sitting between them. The CDR3 loop is CASSIAPQGSAGLPRTGELFF. CDR3 sequence (DNA): TGTGCCAGTAGTATCGCGCCACAGGGGTCTGCGGGGCTACCGCGCACCGGGGAGCTGTTTTTT.

This chain connects TRBV6-5 to TRBJ2-1, with TRBD1 identical over 10 bases. CDR1 MNHEY and CDR2 SVGAGI come from the germline V gene. The ends lost 8 bases at V and 6 bases at J; junction bases unmatched: 4. CDR3 length: 13 amino acids. CDR3 nucleotide sequence: TGTGCCAGCGCTAGGACAGGGGGCAATGAGCAGTTCTTC. It is translated as CASARTGGNEQFF.

The genes are TRBV6-7 and TRBJ1-1, with TRBD1 as a possible D gene (6 bases). TRBV6-7 is designated an ORF whose function remains uncertain. V dropped 8 bases and J dropped 5 bases, with 9 bases sitting between them. CDR3 length equals 11 residues. The CDR3 coding sequence is TGTGCCAGCGGGGGGCTGACTGAAGCTTTCTTT. Its translation: CASGGLTEAFF.